This T cell receptor (beta chain) was sequenced in a study of blood T cells in healthy people across ages. Per the germline V gene, CDR1 is MNHEY and CDR2 is SVGAGI. The CDR3 is made up of 14 amino acids. V was pared by 6 bases and J by 4 bases, with 4 bases of the junction left unmatched. PCR was performed a second time for about 7 to 12 cycles using a sample-barcoded 5' primer and a J-beta primer mix. TCRdb ran MiXCR on the 5' RACE reads and lists one entry per CDR3 protein. Counted here are some 800,000 distinct CDR3 sequences, 20% to 30% occurring once; the ten biggest clones make up more than 3%. Extractions gave at least 5.5 micrograms of total RNA per sample. This sample was shared with a second study, whose subject was T cells of mothers and their children.

The specimen was blood. The rearrangement joins TRBV6-5 to TRBJ2-2; TRBD2 matches 8 bases. The clonotype originates from a boy younger than 18 in good health. CDR3 DNA: TGTGCCAGCAGCCGGGAGGGAAGCACCGGGGAGCTGTTTTTT. This gives the protein CASSREGSTGELFF.